The rows below give T cell receptor beta chains drawn from one sample of a study of shared clonotypes between healthy human individuals. Assay: immunoSEQ multiplex PCR; the TCRdb copy retains only in-frame clones and omits some. This sample has 2 million to 2.5 million clones, with about 93% found just once. Sequenced: naive CD8+ T cells from PBMCs. These receptors were obtained from a man younger than 30 in good health. Some clones in this sample may be carry-over from other donors' samples. CDR3s include the opening cysteine and the closing phenylalanine or tryptophan. The order of the fields is D gene, J gene, V gene, clone size, CDR3 length, CDR3 DNA, CDR3 protein. A D gene is named only where the DNA matches it firmly. Clone size is stated in some rows and not others, as once, few, many or a class when expanded.

d_call: -; j_call: TRBJ2-7; v_call: TRBV7-8; clone_size: -; cdr3_length: 15; cdr3_nt: TGTGCCAGCAGCTTGGGGACTCCCGGGCCCTACGAGCAGTACTTC; cdr3_aa: CASSLGTPGPYEQYF
d_call: -; j_call: TRBJ2-4; v_call: TRBV6-4; clone_size: -; cdr3_length: 14; cdr3_nt: TGTGGCTACGCGGTGGGCGGATCCCAGAACATTCAGTACTTC; cdr3_aa: CGYAVGGSQNIQYF
d_call: TRBD1; j_call: TRBJ1-1; v_call: TRBV5-4; clone_size: -; cdr3_length: 12; cdr3_nt: TGTGCCAGCAGACAGGGGTCGACTGAAGCTTTCTTT; cdr3_aa: CASRQGSTEAFF
d_call: -; j_call: TRBJ1-2; v_call: TRBV2; clone_size: -; cdr3_length: 18; cdr3_nt: TGTGCCAGATATCTTGCGGGAGGGGACCTTGAAGCTAACTATGGCTACACCTTC; cdr3_aa: CARYLAGGDLEANYGYTF
d_call: TRBD1; j_call: TRBJ1-1; v_call: TRBV5-1; clone_size: -; cdr3_length: 14; cdr3_nt: TGCGCCAGCAGCGCCGACAGGGGGGACACTGAAGCTTTCTTT; cdr3_aa: CASSADRGDTEAFF
d_call: TRBD2; j_call: TRBJ2-1; v_call: TRBV28; clone_size: -; cdr3_length: 14; cdr3_nt: TGTGCCAGCAGTTTTCTGACTAGCGTTAATGAGCAGTTCTTC; cdr3_aa: CASSFLTSVNEQFF
d_call: -; j_call: TRBJ2-7; v_call: TRBV7-9; clone_size: -; cdr3_length: 14; cdr3_nt: TGTGCCAGCAGCGAAAGGCACAGGGCCTACGAGCAGTACTTC; cdr3_aa: CASSERHRAYEQYF
d_call: -; j_call: TRBJ1-1; v_call: TRBV4-3; clone_size: -; cdr3_length: 14; cdr3_nt: TGCGCCAGCAGCCAAGGGACGGCCTGGACTGAAGCTTTCTTT; cdr3_aa: CASSQGTAWTEAFF
d_call: -; j_call: TRBJ2-5; v_call: TRBV11-2; clone_size: -; cdr3_length: 14; cdr3_nt: TGTGCCAGCAGCTTAAGCGGGTTACAAGAGACCCAGTACTTC; cdr3_aa: CASSLSGLQETQYF
d_call: -; j_call: TRBJ2-2; v_call: TRBV7-8; clone_size: once; cdr3_length: 15; cdr3_nt: TGTGCCAGCAGTCATCAGGGGATCCTCCTCGGGGAGCTGTTTTTT; cdr3_aa: CASSHQGILLGELFF
d_call: TRBD1; j_call: TRBJ2-7; v_call: TRBV7-9; clone_size: -; cdr3_length: 14; cdr3_nt: TGTGCCAGCAGCCCCAGACAGGGAGCCTACGAGCAGTACTTC; cdr3_aa: CASSPRQGAYEQYF
d_call: -; j_call: TRBJ2-3; v_call: TRBV15; clone_size: -; cdr3_length: 17; cdr3_nt: TGTGCCACCAGCAGACCCCGGGACCTCCCCGCGGCAGATACGCAGTATTTT; cdr3_aa: CATSRPRDLPAADTQYF
d_call: -; j_call: TRBJ2-1; v_call: TRBV6-1; clone_size: -; cdr3_length: 15; cdr3_nt: TGTGCCAGCAGTGAACTTCAGGGGCTTGGGAATGAGCAGTTCTTC; cdr3_aa: CASSELQGLGNEQFF
d_call: -; j_call: TRBJ1-5; v_call: TRBV4-1; clone_size: -; cdr3_length: 15; cdr3_nt: TGCGCCAGCAGCCAAGATATGGCAGCTAATCAGCCCCAGCATTTT; cdr3_aa: CASSQDMAANQPQHF
d_call: -; j_call: TRBJ2-1; v_call: TRBV6-5; clone_size: -; cdr3_length: 15; cdr3_nt: TGTGCCAGCAGGTACCGATCCGGGGTATACAATGAGCAGTTCTTC; cdr3_aa: CASRYRSGVYNEQFF
d_call: -; j_call: TRBJ2-5; v_call: TRBV15; clone_size: -; cdr3_length: 14; cdr3_nt: TGTGCCACCTGGGCCATCTCAGAGGGAGAGACCCAGTACTTC; cdr3_aa: CATWAISEGETQYF
d_call: -; j_call: TRBJ1-2; v_call: TRBV4-1; clone_size: -; cdr3_length: 14; cdr3_nt: TGCGCCAGCAGCCAAGATCGACTGAACTATGGCTACACCTTC; cdr3_aa: CASSQDRLNYGYTF